Below are 27 T cell receptor beta chains sequenced from a single sample in a study of T cell repertoires in cytomegalovirus infection. What these receptors recognize is not known. TCRdb re-analysed the reads in MiXCR, keeping a single row per CDR3 protein. Among roughly 920,000 distinct CDR3 sequences listed, roughly a third were seen once. The sample in question was cultured CD8+ T cells from PBMCs, obtained from culture after CMV antigen stimulation. These receptors originate from a human donor in good health (CMV status not recorded). Some clones in this sample may be carry-over from other donors' samples.

Worth noting for this clonotype: Possible read error: a much larger clone is one base away. The chain employs TRBV7-6 and TRBJ1-1, with D possibly matching TRBD1 (5 bases). V was clipped by 2 bases and J by 9 bases, with 13 bases between them. This CDR3 is built from 13 residues. Germline V gives CDR1 SGHVS, CDR2 FNYEAQ. This chain's CDR3 is CASSLPGRTKAFF. In DNA form, the CDR3 reads TGTGCCAGCAGCTTACCAGGGAGGACTAAAGCTTTCTTT.

In regard to this clonotype: The junction departs from germline at one end; a sequencing error may be responsible. The chain is built from TRBV14 and TRBJ2-6, with a tentative D call TRBD1 (6 bases). The germline V gene has CDR1 SGHDN and CDR2 FVKESK. CDR3 size: 16 residues. The CDR3 DNA is TGTACCAGCAGCCAAGGCAGGGGCTCTGGGGCCAACGTCCTGACTTTC. Translation: CTSSQGRGSGANVLTF.

As to this clonotype: A read error is likely, as this CDR3 ends without the conserved phenylalanine or tryptophan. Because the CDR3's place on the DNA is in doubt, the DNA is left out and the CDR3 is given as listed by TCRdb. The V gene is TRBV7-3, the J gene TRBJ2-7; the table's D call of TRBD2 was not tested on the DNA. Germline CDR1 and CDR2: SGHTA and FQGTGA. The CDR3 region is 9 residues in length, termini included. CDR3 sequence reads: CASSLECGT.

This clonotype has a handful of counts. This sequence joins TRBV6-2 or TRBV6-3 and TRBJ2-1, with D possibly TRBD1 on 5 matching bases. The CDR3 loop spans 16 amino acids. The V end was cut by 4 bases, the J end by 7 bases, with 20 bases between. Germline values: CDR1 MNHEY, CDR2 SVGEGT. CDR3 sequence reads: CASSFRVTGVSNEQFF. The DNA for the CDR3 is TGTGCCAGCAGTTTCCGGGTCACAGGCGTTTCAAATGAGCAGTTCTTC.

This sequence joins TRBV12-3 or TRBV12-4 and TRBJ2-7; the D is unclear. The CDR3 is 14 amino acids. The V and J ends lost 4 bases and 2 bases respectively, with 12 bases between them. The CDR3 DNA reads as TGTGCCAGCAGTTCCAGCAGTATTACCTACGAGCAGTACTTC. Its translation is CASSSSSITYEQYF.

This clonotype was counted only a few times. This chain uses TRBV4-1 with TRBJ1-1; D gene uncertain. Germline V CDR1 and CDR2: MGHRA, YSYEKL. This CDR3 has 13 residues. V gave up 1 base and J gave up 9 bases, with 12 bases separating them. The CDR3 DNA follows: TGCGCCAGCAGCCAAGGTCTAACAGATAAAGCTTTCTTT. Translating it yields CASSQGLTDKAFF.

This clonotype was recorded at least ten times. The chain recombines TRBV12-3 or TRBV12-4 with TRBJ1-1; TRBD1 aligns across 11 bases. CDR3 size: 14 residues. V shed 4 bases, J shed 8 bases, and the junction held 6 bases outside the gene matches. The CDR3 coding sequence is TGTGCCAGCAGTTCAGGGACAGGGGGAGGAGAAGCTTTCTTT. This codes for CASSSGTGGGEAFF.

This clonotype was recorded a few times. The J gene is TRBJ1-1, the V gene TRBV9; no firm D call. Germline V gene sequence: CDR1 SGDLS, CDR2 YYNGEE. V was shortened by 4 bases and J by 3 bases, with 10 bases between the two germline ends. The length of the CDR3 is 13 residues. The CDR3 sequence: CASSSDWYTEAFF. The CDR3 bases are TGTGCCAGCAGCTCTGACTGGTACACTGAAGCTTTCTTT.

The gene calls are TRBV12-3 or TRBV12-4 and TRBJ2-5, with 7 bases lining up with TRBD1. V was clipped by 4 bases and J by 1 base; unmatched bases: 12. This CDR3 is 17 amino acids long. The CDR3 DNA is TGTGCCAGCAGTTCCTTTAGGGACAGCAGAAGCCAAGAGACCCAGTACTTC. It encodes CASSSFRDSRSQETQYF.

About this clonotype itself: A read error may be the cause here, since a much bigger clone is one base away. The chain employs TRBV7-9 and TRBJ2-7; D assignment may be TRBD1 or TRBD2 (5 bases each). Deletions cut 5 bases from V and 2 bases from J, with 16 bases between. The CDR3 extends over 15 amino acids. CDR1 and CDR2 (germline): SEHNR, FQNEAQ (reference sequence). This chain's CDR3 is CASSNSWGSPYEQYV. In DNA, the CDR3 is TGTGCCAGCAGCAACTCCTGGGGGTCCCCCTACGAGCAGTACGTC.

This clonotype was detected only a few times. This chain links TRBV4-2 with TRBJ2-1; 9 bases line up with TRBD2. CDR3 length: 18 amino acids. V was pared by 1 base and J by 3 bases, with 10 bases of the junction left unmatched. Germline values: CDR1 LGHNA, CDR2 YNFKEQ. The CDR3 region is CASSQGGVAGVDYNEQFF. CDR3 sequence (DNA): TGTGCCAGCAGCCAAGGCGGAGTAGCGGGGGTTGACTACAATGAGCAGTTCTTC.

This clonotype was observed many times. This sequence joins TRBV7-9 and TRBJ1-1; possible D gene TRBD1, 6 bases. V gave up 1 base and J gave up 0 bases, with 15 bases separating them. CDR1 and CDR2 from the germline V gene are SEHNR and FQNEAQ (reference sequence). This CDR3 is 17 amino acids long. CDR3 protein: CASSLVSPEGVNTEAFF. DNA for the CDR3: TGTGCCAGCAGCTTAGTGTCCCCCGAGGGGGTGAACACTGAAGCTTTCTTT. The variable domain in full, with the rest retrieved from reference TRBV7-9 and TRBJ1-1, is DTGVSQNPRHKITKRGQNVTFRCDPISEHNRLYWYRQTLGQGPEFLTYFQNEAQLEKSRLLSDRFSAERPKGSFSTLEIQRTEQGDSAMYLCASSLVSPEGVNTEAFFGQGTRLTVV.

This clonotype was seen only once. The rearrangement joins TRBV3-1 to TRBJ2-3; possibly TRBD1 or TRBD2 for D (6 bases each). V lost 0 bases to trimming and J lost 4 bases, with 14 bases between them. This CDR3 comprises 16 residues. CDR1 is LGHDT, CDR2 YNNKEL, per germline (reference sequence). The DNA of the CDR3 is TGTGCCAGCAGCCAAGACTCCGGGGGCGCCGCAGATACGCAGTATTTT. Translation gives CASSQDSGGAADTQYF.

This clonotype has more than one count but fewer than ten. The genes are TRBV27 and TRBJ2-2; the D gene is possibly TRBD2 (7 bases). CDR1 and CDR2 from the germline V gene are MNHEY and SMNVEV (reference sequence). The ends were cut back, 2 bases at V and 6 bases at J, with 13 bases in the middle. There are 15 residues in the CDR3. The CDR3 DNA reads TGTGCCAGCAGTTTAACGGGGGGCCCTCCCGGGGAGCTGTTTTTT. It specifies CASSLTGGPPGELFF.

The chain is built from TRBV7-6 and TRBJ2-5; D is possibly TRBD2 (5 bases). Germline V gene data show CDR1 as SGHVS and CDR2 as FNYEAQ. The CDR3 loop spans 13 amino acids. Trimming left V 4 bases short and J 5 bases short, with 11 bases between. CDR3 sequence reads: CASSSIGGETQYF. For the CDR3, the DNA is TGTGCCAGCAGCTCAATCGGCGGGGAGACCCAGTACTTC.

The chain links TRBV7-6 to TRBJ1-2; TRBD1 matches at 8 bases. This CDR3 has 12 amino acids. The V gene's germline CDR1 is SGHVS and CDR2 FNYEAQ. The junction had 2 bases not matched to a gene; V was cut back by 3 bases and J by 8 bases. The chain's CDR3 is CASSFDRGGYTF. CDR3 DNA sequence: TGTGCCAGCAGCTTTGACAGGGGAGGCTACACCTTC.

The CDR3 nucleotides are TGTGCCAGCAGATATATGGGGCTGAATGAGCAGTTCTTC. Protein sequence: CASRYMGLNEQFF. The chain is built from TRBV7-6 and TRBJ2-1; perhaps TRBD1 as D (5 bases). This CDR3 region has 13 residues. Germline assignment: CDR1 SGHVS and CDR2 FNYEAQ. Trimming took 6 bases from V and 7 from J, leaving 13 bases between them.

The chain joins TRBV7-9 to TRBJ2-7, with 7 bases identical to TRBD1. This CDR3 is built from 15 residues. Losses at the gene ends were 5 bases for V and 3 bases for J; bases not matched to a gene: 10. The germline gives CDR1 SEHNR, CDR2 FQNEAQ (reference sequence). Here the CDR3 DNA reads TGTGCCAGCAGCCACGACAGGGATCTTTTCTACGAGCAGTACGTC. Protein sequence: CASSHDRDLFYEQYV.

The chain carries TRBV7-6 and TRBJ2-5; D remains ambiguous. Trimming shortened V by 5 bases and J by 3 bases, and 7 bases separated the two germline ends. The V gene's germline CDR1 is SGHVS and CDR2 FNYEAQ. This CDR3 is built from 12 residues. CDR3 coding DNA: TGTGCCAGCAGCAGGCCCGAAGAGACCCAGTACTTC. Its translation: CASSRPEETQYF.

This clonotype was counted a few times. The chain uses TRBV7-9 and TRBJ2-2, with D uncertain. The CDR3 covers 14 residues. Per the germline V gene, CDR1 is SEHNR and CDR2 is FQNEAQ (reference sequence). V shed 5 bases and J shed 2 bases, with 9 bases lying between them. For the CDR3, the DNA is TGTGCCAGCAGCCATACAAGAAACACCGGGGAGCTGTTTTTT. This gives the protein CASSHTRNTGELFF.

This clonotype was counted a single time. The V and J genes are TRBV27 and TRBJ2-5; no clear D. Per germline, CDR1 MNHEY and CDR2 SMNVEV (reference sequence). Between the trimmed V and J ends, which lost 3 bases and 5 bases, there was a span of 16 bases. There are 15 residues in the CDR3. For the CDR3, the DNA is TGTGCCAGCAGTTTGGTCCGCAAGGACGGGGAGACCCAGTACTTC. Amino acids: CASSLVRKDGETQYF.

The genes are TRBV27 and TRBJ1-1; possible D gene TRBD1, 5 bases. Germline CDR1 is MNHEY and CDR2 is SMNVEV (reference sequence). Trimming left V 3 bases short and J 7 bases short, with 15 bases between. CDR3 length: 14 amino acids. The CDR3 loop reads CASSLGRGGVEAFF. The CDR3 coding sequence is TGTGCCAGCAGTTTGGGCCGCGGGGGGGTTGAAGCTTTCTTT.

The genes are TRBV19 and TRBJ1-1; D might be TRBD1 (5 bases). V was cut by 7 bases and J by 4 bases, with 16 bases left in between. The CDR3 totals 14 residues. The germline gives CDR1 LNHDA, CDR2 SQIVND (reference sequence). This chain's CDR3 is CASTPMGPGTEAFF. CDR3 sequence (DNA): TGTGCCAGTACCCCAATGGGGCCGGGCACTGAAGCTTTCTTT. Full variable domain (remainder filled in from reference TRBV19 and TRBJ1-1): DGGITQSPKYLFRKEGQNVTLSCEQNLNHDAMYWYRQDPGQGLRLIYYSQIVNDFQKGDIAEGYSVSREKKESFPLTVTSAQKNPTAFYLCASTPMGPGTEAFFGQGTRLTVV.

The chain employs TRBV7-9 and TRBJ2-3; 9 bases map to TRBD2. The CDR3 sequence is 17 residues long. Germline CDR1 reads SEHNR; CDR2 reads FQNEAQ (reference sequence). V lost 0 bases, J lost 2 bases, and 6 bases stayed unmatched. CDR3 sequence (DNA): TGTGCCAGCAGCTTAGCGCGGGGGGGCTCACACACAGATACGCAGTATTTT. Its translation: CASSLARGGSHTDTQYF.

This clonotype has at least ten counts. The chain couples TRBV6-1 to TRBJ2-1; D is perhaps TRBD1 or TRBD2 (6 bases each). The CDR3 extends over 16 amino acids. Trimming took 1 base from V and 2 from J, leaving 12 bases between them. Germline V gene sequence: CDR1 MNHNS, CDR2 SASEGT. CDR3 DNA: TGTGCCAGCAGTGAAGTAGGGGGGCCCCCCTACAATGAGCAGTTCTTC. Translation gives CASSEVGGPPYNEQFF.

The gene calls are TRBV7-9 and TRBJ1-2, with TRBD1 matching over 7 bases. Per the germline V gene, CDR1 is SEHNR and CDR2 is FQNEAQ (reference sequence). After removal of 5 bases from V and 13 bases from J, the junction contained 13 bases not matched to a gene. CDR3 size: 13 residues. CDR3 DNA sequence: TGTGCCAGCAGCGTCCGGGACAGAACCCAGGGCACCTTC. It codes for CASSVRDRTQGTF.

This clonotype was detected once. The CDR3: CASSPQNGAYEQYV. The CDR3 region has the DNA TGTGCCAGCTCACCACAGAACGGTGCCTACGAGCAGTACGTC. The chain has TRBV18 and TRBJ2-7; D not resolved. Trimming took 1 base from V and 2 from J, leaving 9 bases between them. CDR3 length equals 14 residues. Per the germline V gene, CDR1 is KGHSH and CDR2 is LQKENI.